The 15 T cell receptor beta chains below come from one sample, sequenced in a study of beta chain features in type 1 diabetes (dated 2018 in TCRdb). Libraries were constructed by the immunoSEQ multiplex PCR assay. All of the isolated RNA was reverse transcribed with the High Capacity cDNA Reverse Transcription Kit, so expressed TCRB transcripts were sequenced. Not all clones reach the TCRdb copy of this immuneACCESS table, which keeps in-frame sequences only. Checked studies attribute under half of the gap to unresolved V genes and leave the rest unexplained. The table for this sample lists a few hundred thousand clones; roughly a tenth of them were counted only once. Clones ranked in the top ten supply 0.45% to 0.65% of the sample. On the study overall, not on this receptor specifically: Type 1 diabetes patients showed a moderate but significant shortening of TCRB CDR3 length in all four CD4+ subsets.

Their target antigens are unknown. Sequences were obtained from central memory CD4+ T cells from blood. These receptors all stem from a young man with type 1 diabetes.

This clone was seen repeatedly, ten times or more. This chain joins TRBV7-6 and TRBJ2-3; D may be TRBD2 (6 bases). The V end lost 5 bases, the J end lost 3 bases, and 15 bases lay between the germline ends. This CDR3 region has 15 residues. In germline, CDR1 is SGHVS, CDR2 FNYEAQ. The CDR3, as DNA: TGTGCCAGCAGCCCCCGACACGCGGGGACAGATACGCAGTATTTT. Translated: CASSPRHAGTDTQYF.

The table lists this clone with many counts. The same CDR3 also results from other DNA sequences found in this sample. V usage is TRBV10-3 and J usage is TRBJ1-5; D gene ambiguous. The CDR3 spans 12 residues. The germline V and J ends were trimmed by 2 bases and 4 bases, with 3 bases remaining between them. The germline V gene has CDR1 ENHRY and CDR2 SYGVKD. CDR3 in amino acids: CAISEGNQPQHF. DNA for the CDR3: TGTGCCATCAGTGAGGGGAATCAGCCCCAGCATTTT.

The CDR3 nucleotides are TGTGCCAGCGCCCTACAGGGATACACTGAAGCTTTCTTT. It encodes CASALQGYTEAFF. V is TRBV6-5 and J is TRBJ1-1; D may be TRBD1 (6 bases). CDR3 size: 13 residues. V shed 8 bases and J shed 3 bases, with 13 bases lying between them. CDR1 is MNHEY, CDR2 SVGAGI, per germline.

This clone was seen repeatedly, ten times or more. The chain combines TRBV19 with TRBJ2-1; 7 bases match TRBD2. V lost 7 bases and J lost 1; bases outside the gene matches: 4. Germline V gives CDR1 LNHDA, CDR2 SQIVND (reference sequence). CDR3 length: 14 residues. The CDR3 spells CASTPSGSYNEQFF. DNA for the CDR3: TGTGCCAGTACTCCTAGCGGTTCCTACAATGAGCAGTTCTTC.

As DNA, the CDR3 is TGTGCCAGTAGTAGAGGACGGGGGAACTCTGGAAACACCATATATTTT. Amino acids: CASSRGRGNSGNTIYF. The J gene is TRBJ1-3, the V gene TRBV19; possibly TRBD1 for D (5 bases). V shed 4 bases and J shed 0 bases, with 13 bases lying between them. CDR3 size: 16 residues. CDR1 and CDR2 from the germline V gene are LNHDA and SQIVND (reference sequence).

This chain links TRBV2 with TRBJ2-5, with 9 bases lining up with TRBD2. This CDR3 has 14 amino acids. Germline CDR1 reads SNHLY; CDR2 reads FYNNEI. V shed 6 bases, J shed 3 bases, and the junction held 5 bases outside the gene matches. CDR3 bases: TGTGCCAGCAGAGGGACTAGCCCCGAAGAGACCCAGTACTTC. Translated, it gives CASRGTSPEETQYF.

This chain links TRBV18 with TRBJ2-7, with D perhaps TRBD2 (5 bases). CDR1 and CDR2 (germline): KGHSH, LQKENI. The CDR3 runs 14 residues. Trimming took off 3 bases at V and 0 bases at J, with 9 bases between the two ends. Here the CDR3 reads CASSPGVGSYEQYF. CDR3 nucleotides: TGTGCCAGCTCACCGGGAGTGGGCTCCTACGAGCAGTACTTC.

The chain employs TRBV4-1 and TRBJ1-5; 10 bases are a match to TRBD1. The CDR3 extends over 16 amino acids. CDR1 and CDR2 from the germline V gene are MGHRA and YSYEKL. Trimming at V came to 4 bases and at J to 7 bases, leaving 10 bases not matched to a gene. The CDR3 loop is CASSPPPGQGTQPQHF. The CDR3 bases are TGCGCCAGCAGCCCCCCCCCGGGACAGGGGACCCAGCCCCAGCATTTT.

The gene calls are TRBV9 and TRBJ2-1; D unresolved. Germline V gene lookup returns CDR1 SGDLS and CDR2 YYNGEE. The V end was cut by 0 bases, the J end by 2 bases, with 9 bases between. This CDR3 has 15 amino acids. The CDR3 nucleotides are TGTGCCAGCAGCGTAGAGGTCTTGCCCTACAATGAGCAGTTCTTC. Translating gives CASSVEVLPYNEQFF.

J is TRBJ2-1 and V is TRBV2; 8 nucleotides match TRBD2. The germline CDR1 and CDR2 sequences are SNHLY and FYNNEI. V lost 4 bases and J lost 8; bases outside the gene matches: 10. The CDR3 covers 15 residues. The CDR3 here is CASSAPAGGGHEQFF. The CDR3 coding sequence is TGTGCCAGCAGTGCCCCCGCGGGGGGAGGGCATGAGCAGTTCTTC. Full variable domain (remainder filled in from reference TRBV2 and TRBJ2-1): EPEVTQTPSHQVTQMGQEVILRCVPISNHLYFYWYRQILGQKVEFLVSFYNNEISEKSEIFDDQFSVERPDGSNFTLKIRSTKLEDSAMYFCASSAPAGGGHEQFFGPGTRLTVL.

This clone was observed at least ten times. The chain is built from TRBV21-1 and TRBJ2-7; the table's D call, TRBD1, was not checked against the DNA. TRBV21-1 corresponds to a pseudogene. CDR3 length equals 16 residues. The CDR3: CASSRRRDRVVYEQYF. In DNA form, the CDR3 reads TGTGCCAGCAGCAGGCGGCGGGACAGGGTCGTTTACGAGCAGTACTTC.

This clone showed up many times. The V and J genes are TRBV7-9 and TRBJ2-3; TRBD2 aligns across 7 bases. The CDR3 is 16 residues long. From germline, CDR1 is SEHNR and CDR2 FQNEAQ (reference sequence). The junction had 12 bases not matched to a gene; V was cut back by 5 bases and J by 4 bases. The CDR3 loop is CASSENRGSMADTQYF. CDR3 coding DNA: TGTGCCAGCAGCGAAAACCGCGGGAGTATGGCAGATACGCAGTATTTT. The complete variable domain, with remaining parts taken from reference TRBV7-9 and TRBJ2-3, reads DTGVSQNPRHKITKRGQNVTFRCDPISEHNRLYWYRQTLGQGPEFLTYFQNEAQLEKSRLLSDRFSAERPKGSFSTLEIQRTEQGDSAMYLCASSENRGSMADTQYFGPGTRLTVL.

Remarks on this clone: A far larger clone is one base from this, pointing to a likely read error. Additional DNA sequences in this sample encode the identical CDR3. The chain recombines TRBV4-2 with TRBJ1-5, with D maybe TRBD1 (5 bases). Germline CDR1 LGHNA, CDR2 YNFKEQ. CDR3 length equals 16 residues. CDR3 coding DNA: TGTGCTAGCAGCCAAGCGGGGCAGGGCTTGAATCAGCCCCAGCATTTT. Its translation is CASSQAGQGLNQPQHF.

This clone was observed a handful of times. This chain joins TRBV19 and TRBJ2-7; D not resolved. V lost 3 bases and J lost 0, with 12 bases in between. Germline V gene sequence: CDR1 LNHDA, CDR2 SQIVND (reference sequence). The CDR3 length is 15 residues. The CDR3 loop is CASSIFTESSYEQYF. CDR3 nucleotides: TGTGCCAGTAGTATCTTCACGGAGAGCTCCTACGAGCAGTACTTC.

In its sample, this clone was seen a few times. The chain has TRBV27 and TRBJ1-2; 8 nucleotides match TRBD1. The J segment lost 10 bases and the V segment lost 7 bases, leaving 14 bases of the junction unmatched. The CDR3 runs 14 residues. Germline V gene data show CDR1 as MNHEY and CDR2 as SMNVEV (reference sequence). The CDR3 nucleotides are TGTGCCAGCAAGAATTATGGACAGGGTTTGGCCTACACCTTC. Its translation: CASKNYGQGLAYTF.